This is a list of T cell receptor beta chains from one sample in a study of blood T cells in healthy people across ages. One entry per CDR3 protein results from TCRdb running MiXCR on the 5' RACE reads. This sample has about 930,000 distinct CDR3 sequences, with 25% to 30% found just once. The same sample was also used in a study of T cells of mothers and their children.

Sequencing was done on a sample of blood. Every receptor here comes from a woman between 40 and 50 years old in good health. Both conserved end residues are part of each CDR3. A D gene is named only where the DNA matches it firmly. Rows may omit the clone size; those that give it use once, few, many or a size class.

.	TRBJ1-5	TRBV28	.	TGTGCCAGCTACCCTGCAGGATGTAGCAATCAGCCCCAGCATTTT	CASYPAGCSNQPQHF
few	TRBJ2-7	TRBV10-3	.	TGTGCCATCAAGAGGAGTGGGGGGGAGCAGTACTTC	CAIKRSGGEQYF
.	TRBJ1-1	TRBV9	.	TGTGCCAGCAGCCCGTTCGGGAACACTGAAGCTTTCTTT	CASSPFGNTEAFF
.	TRBJ1-2	TRBV12-1	.	TGTGCCACCAGCTGGACAGGGGGCAACTATGGCTACACCTTC	CATSWTGGNYGYTF
many	TRBJ2-1	TRBV27	.	TGTGCCAGCAGCTTATCACTTTACAATGAGCAGTTCTTC	CASSLSLYNEQFF
.	TRBJ2-1	TRBV20-1	.	TGCAGTGCTAGAGATAGATGGGGTGTACTATCCTCTGAGCAGTTCTTC	CSARDRWGVLSSEQFF
.	TRBJ2-7	TRBV30	.	TGTGCCTGGAGTAGTGGCGGGCACATCTACGAGCAGTACTTC	CAWSSGGHIYEQYF
.	TRBJ2-3	TRBV6-2/TRBV6-3	TRBD2	TGTGCCAGCAGTTCGAGACTAGCGGGAGTTTACACAGATACGCAGTATTTT	CASSSRLAGVYTDTQYF
.	TRBJ1-4	TRBV5-4	.	TGTGCCAGCAGCTTGGCTAACGGGGGAGAAAAACTGTTTTTT	CASSLANGGEKLFF
.	TRBJ2-7	TRBV9	.	TGTGCCAGCAGCGTAGGGGACACCGCCTGCGAGCAGTACTTC	CASSVGDTACEQYF
few	TRBJ2-3	TRBV7-2	TRBD1	TGTGCCAGCAGCGGACGGACAGGGATCACAGATACGCAGTATTTT	CASSGRTGITDTQYF
.	TRBJ1-1	TRBV12-5	.	TGTGCTAGTGGTTTGGAAGGGTTAGGCACTGAAGCTTTCTTT	CASGLEGLGTEAFF
.	TRBJ2-7	TRBV27	TRBD2	TGTGCCAGCAAGGGGACTAGCGGTTACGAGCAGTACTTC	CASKGTSGYEQYF
few	TRBJ1-2	TRBV28	.	TGTGCCAGCAGTTCCCCGTTACCTAACTATGGCTACACCTTC	CASSSPLPNYGYTF
.	TRBJ2-6	TRBV20-1	.	TGCAGTGCTAGCAAGGACAGCAACTCTGGGGCCAACGTCCTGACTTTC	CSASKDSNSGANVLTF
.	TRBJ2-7	TRBV10-3	.	TGTGCCATCAGGGACGGACCGACCTACGAGCAGTACTTC	CAIRDGPTYEQYF
many	TRBJ1-4	TRBV2	.	TGTGCCAGCAGTGAACAGGAAACAACTAATGAAAAACTGTTTTTT	CASSEQETTNEKLFF
.	TRBJ2-7	TRBV29-1	TRBD2	TGCAGCGTTGGATTGACTAGCGGATCCTACGAGCAGTACTTC	CSVGLTSGSYEQYF
many	TRBJ2-7	TRBV12-3/TRBV12-4	TRBD1	TGTGCCAGTCAAGACAGGGAATCCTACGAGCAGTACTTC	CASQDRESYEQYF
.	TRBJ2-5	TRBV5-5	.	TGTGCCAGCAGCTTGGCTATAGGACAGCAAGAGACCCAGTACTTC	CASSLAIGQQETQYF
few	TRBJ1-2	TRBV28	.	TGTGCCAGCAGTTCCCAAGGGGGTCAGGGCTACACCTTC	CASSSQGGQGYTF
.	TRBJ2-5	TRBV28	.	TGTGCCAGCAGTTTGGTGGCCGAGGAGACCCAGTACTTC	CASSLVAEETQYF
.	TRBJ2-1	TRBV7-2	.	TGTGCCAGCAGCTTTCCGGCGTCGGCCTACGAGCAGTTCTTC	CASSFPASAYEQFF
.	TRBJ1-4	TRBV11-2	.	TGTGCCAGCAGCTTAGAGTTTGAAATACTGTTTTTT	CASSLEFEILFF
.	TRBJ1-2	TRBV6-6	.	TGTGCCGCCCTCGATTCCGCTAACTATGGCTACACCTTC	CAALDSANYGYTF
.	TRBJ2-3	TRBV5-1	.	TGCGCCAACAGCCCGTCGGACTCGCCTAGCACAGATACGCAGTATTTT	CANSPSDSPSTDTQYF
.	TRBJ2-2	TRBV20-1	TRBD1	TGCAGTGCTAGAGTCGACAGGGTGCACACCGGGGAGCTGTTTTTT	CSARVDRVHTGELFF
.	TRBJ1-1	TRBV11-2	.	TGTGCCAGCAGGGGAGAGTACGGAGCTTTCTTT	CASRGEYGAFF
many	TRBJ2-1	TRBV4-3	TRBD1	TGCGCCAGCAGCCAAGATCCAGGGGGCTACAATGAGCAGTTCTTC	CASSQDPGGYNEQFF
.	TRBJ2-4	TRBV7-9	.	TGTGCCAGCAGCTTAGCCTACACCAAAGCCAAAAACATTCAGTACTTC	CASSLAYTKAKNIQYF
few	TRBJ2-1	TRBV24-1	TRBD1	TGTACCACCAGATCAACAGGGGTTAATGAGCAGTTCTTC	CTTRSTGVNEQFF
.	TRBJ2-1	TRBV4-3	.	TGCGCCAGCAGCGAATCCAGGGGTGGTGAGCAGTTCTTC	CASSESRGGEQFF
.	TRBJ1-1	TRBV28	.	TGTGCCAGCAGCCAGCAGGGATTGAAGAAAGCTTTCTTT	CASSQQGLKKAFF